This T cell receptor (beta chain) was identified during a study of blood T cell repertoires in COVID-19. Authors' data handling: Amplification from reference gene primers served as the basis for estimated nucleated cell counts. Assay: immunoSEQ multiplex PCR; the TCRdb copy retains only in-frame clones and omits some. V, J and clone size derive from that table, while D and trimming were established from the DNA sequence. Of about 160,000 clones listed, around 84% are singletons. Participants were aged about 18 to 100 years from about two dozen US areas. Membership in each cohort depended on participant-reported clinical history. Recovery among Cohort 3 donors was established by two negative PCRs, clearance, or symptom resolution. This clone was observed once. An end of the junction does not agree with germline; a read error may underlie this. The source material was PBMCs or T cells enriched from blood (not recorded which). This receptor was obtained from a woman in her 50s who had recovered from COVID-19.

CDR3 nucleotides: TGTGCCAGCAGCTTGGGAGGGGATGAGGGGGCGAAAGGAAACTTC. This encodes CASSLGGDEGAKGNF. The chain is built from TRBV5-4 and TRBJ2-7, with TRBD1 matching over 7 bases. Germline assignment: CDR1 SGHNT and CDR2 YYREEE (reference sequence). CDR3 length: 15 residues.